This entry describes one T cell receptor (beta chain). Trimming took 1 base from V and 5 from J, leaving 6 bases between them. Germline V CDR1 and CDR2: SGHTA, FQGNSA. The CDR3 sequence is 14 residues long. Profiling relied on immunoSEQ multiplex PCR, and the TCRdb table lists in-frame clones only, not all of them. The table shows some 120,000 clones, with around nine tenths occurring only once. The data are from a study of control samples from healthy donors and cancer patients. What was sequenced was blood. The sequence came from a woman between 70 and 85 years old in good health. The V and J genes are TRBV7-2 and TRBJ1-6; no definite D call. The DNA for the CDR3 is TGTGCCAGCAGCTTAGGGGCGAATAATTCACCCCTCCACTTT. Its protein product is CASSLGANNSPLHF.